A single sample gave rise to the 23 T cell receptor beta chains below, sequenced in a study of blood T cells in healthy people across ages. Together with a sample-barcoded 5' primer, a J-beta primer mix was included in a second PCR lasting about 7 to 12 cycles. TCRdb independently ran MiXCR on the 5' RACE reads; one entry per CDR3 protein. The sample includes about 1.5 million distinct CDR3 sequences, approximately 43% of them seen just once. Sequenced material: blood. The receptors were sampled from a woman aged 18-29 years in good health.

The chain carries TRBV27 and TRBJ2-3, with 9 nucleotides matching TRBD2. The germline CDR1 and CDR2 sequences are MNHEY and SMNVEV (reference sequence). This CDR3 comprises 17 residues. Unmatched junction bases numbered 9, after V lost 1 base and J lost 4 bases. The CDR3 reads CASSLFLLAGSPDTQYF. Written as DNA, the CDR3 is TGTGCCAGCAGTTTATTCTTGCTAGCGGGAAGTCCAGATACGCAGTATTTT.

Only a few counts were recorded for this clonotype. This sequence joins TRBV9 and TRBJ2-3; tentative D call: TRBD2 (6 bases). Trimming shortened V by 2 bases and J by 4 bases, and 11 bases separated the two germline ends. Germline CDR1 SGDLS, CDR2 YYNGEE. The CDR3 runs 14 residues. CDR3 bases: TGTGCCAGCAGCGTCTCAGCTAGCGCAGATACGCAGTATTTT. It codes for CASSVSASADTQYF.

A few counts support this clonotype. J is TRBJ2-1 and V is TRBV5-1; maybe TRBD1 (5 bases). The germline V gene encodes CDR1 SGHRS and CDR2 YFSETQ. Trimming took off 5 bases at V and 7 bases at J, with 13 bases between the two ends. The CDR3 has 13 amino acids. The CDR3 DNA follows: TGCGCCAGCAGTCCCGCAGGGCGAAATGAGCAGTTCTTC. Its protein product is CASSPAGRNEQFF.

V is TRBV20-1 and J is TRBJ2-4, with TRBD2 as a possible D gene (5 bases). The J call may be mistaken, given a closer DNA end match to TRBJ2-7. CDR1 is DFQATT and CDR2 is SNEGSKA in the germline V gene (reference sequence). There are 14 residues in the CDR3. CDR3 amino acids: CSARGFAERNEQYF. CDR3 nucleotide sequence: TGCAGTGCTAGAGGTTTTGCGGAGCGGAACGAGCAGTACTTC.

The rearrangement joins TRBV4-2 to TRBJ1-2, with D possibly being TRBD1 (6 bases). This CDR3 has 13 amino acids. Germline CDR1 is LGHNA and CDR2 is YNFKEQ. V dropped 4 bases and J dropped 5 bases, with 11 bases sitting between them. The CDR3: CASSRGGQYGYTF. CDR3 DNA sequence: TGTGCCAGCAGCCGGGGGGGGCAGTATGGCTACACCTTC.

In regard to this clonotype: Relative to the germline gene, one junction end is altered; a read error may explain this. V usage is TRBV20-1 and J usage is TRBJ2-1; the D gene could be TRBD1 or TRBD2 (5 bases each). CDR3 length equals 16 residues. Germline CDR1 reads DFQATT; CDR2 reads SNEGSKA (reference sequence). This chain's CDR3 is CSGNANRDPSWNEQFF. The CDR3 coding sequence is TGCAGTGGCAACGCCAACCGGGACCCGTCATGGAATGAGCAGTTCTTT.

V is TRBV14 and J is TRBJ2-7, with D uncertain. V was cut by 1 base and J by 7 bases, with 11 bases left in between. CDR1 SGHDN and CDR2 FVKESK come from the germline V gene. The CDR3 contains 13 residues. In DNA form, the CDR3 reads TGTGCCAGCAGCCAAGTCCCGCGGAATGAGCAGTACTTC. The encoded protein is CASSQVPRNEQYF.

The chain couples TRBV6-5 to TRBJ1-4, with D unresolved. The CDR3 has 15 amino acids. The germline V gene encodes CDR1 MNHEY and CDR2 SVGAGI. Trimming took off 1 base at V and 8 bases at J, with 14 bases between the two ends. Written as DNA, the CDR3 is TGTGCCAGCAGTTACTACGAGAGTACTAGCGAAAAACTGTTTTTT. Its protein is CASSYYESTSEKLFF.

Here the CDR3 reads CASSSVGSGYEQYF. The CDR3 DNA is TGTGCCAGCAGCTCTGTGGGGAGCGGGTACGAGCAGTACTTC. The V call is TRBV7-9, the J call TRBJ2-7; possibly TRBD2 for D (6 bases). The CDR3 runs 14 residues. The germline V gene encodes CDR1 SEHNR and CDR2 FQNEAQ (reference sequence). The V gene lost 4 bases and the J gene lost 4 bases, with 14 bases spanning the gap.

This chain connects TRBV24-1 to TRBJ2-1; D perhaps matches TRBD1 (6 bases). Trimming took off 5 bases at V and 7 bases at J, with 11 bases between the two ends. The CDR3 spans 13 residues. Germline CDR1 and CDR2: KGHDR and SFDVKD. The CDR3 here is CATSGQGWNEQFF. In DNA form, the CDR3 reads TGTGCCACCAGTGGGCAGGGGTGGAATGAGCAGTTCTTC.

Only a few counts were recorded for this clonotype. The chain is built from TRBV2 and TRBJ2-1; no firm D call. Germline V lookup: CDR1 SNHLY, CDR2 FYNNEI. The CDR3 sequence is 12 residues long. V lost 6 bases, J lost 5 bases, and 8 bases lay in between. The CDR3 DNA sequence: TGTGCCAGCAGGTACAGAGACAATGAGCAGTTCTTC. It codes for CASRYRDNEQFF.

The rearrangement uses TRBV2 and TRBJ2-3; D not certain. Germline V lookup: CDR1 SNHLY, CDR2 FYNNEI. The V gene lost 1 base and the J gene lost 4 bases, with 12 bases spanning the gap. This CDR3 comprises 15 residues. The CDR3 DNA sequence: TGTGCCAGCAGTGAAGGACCAGCGCCTGCAGATACGCAGTATTTT. Protein sequence: CASSEGPAPADTQYF.

J is TRBJ1-2 and V is TRBV5-6; D is ambiguous. V was clipped by 0 bases and J by 5 bases, with 17 bases between them. This CDR3 has 16 amino acids. CDR1 and CDR2 (germline): SGHDT, YYEEEE. This CDR3 is CASSLDVSGSEYGYTF. CDR3 sequence (DNA): TGTGCCAGCAGCTTGGATGTGTCGGGGTCTGAATATGGCTACACCTTC.

In this sample, this clonotype turned up a few times. The V call is TRBV10-3, the J call TRBJ2-7; the match to TRBD1 covers 10 bases. V was clipped by 3 bases and J by 2 bases; unmatched bases: 1. CDR3 length: 14 residues. The V gene's germline CDR1 is ENHRY and CDR2 SYGVKD. CDR3 protein: CAISDGTGAYEQYF. The CDR3 nucleotides read TGTGCCATCAGTGACGGGACAGGGGCCTACGAGCAGTACTTC.

The chain links TRBV6-1 to TRBJ2-1; D might be TRBD1 (6 bases). Judging by the DNA end, TRBJ2-7 fits better; the J call may be wrong. This CDR3 has 15 residues. CDR1 is MNHNS, CDR2 SASEGT, per germline. This CDR3 is CASSSGASSYNEQYF. In nucleotides, the CDR3 is TGTGCCAGCAGTTCAGGGGCGAGCTCCTACAATGAGCAGTACTTC.

This clonotype was counted only a few times. This chain links TRBV24-1 with TRBJ2-1, with D perhaps matching TRBD2 (5 bases). CDR3 length: 12 residues. Per germline, CDR1 KGHDR and CDR2 SFDVKD. V shed 0 bases and J shed 11 bases, with 7 bases lying between them. The CDR3 loop is CATSDLIGKQFF. As DNA, the CDR3 is TGTGCCACCAGTGATTTGATCGGGAAGCAGTTCTTC.

This clonotype was observed a handful of times. The V gene is TRBV20-1, the J gene TRBJ2-7, with 10 bases fitting TRBD2. J gave up 1 base and V 1 base, and 10 bases lay outside the gene matches. The CDR3 has 17 residues. Germline V CDR1 and CDR2: DFQATT, SNEGSKA (reference sequence). As DNA, the CDR3 is TGCAGTGCTAGAGTGCCCCTAGCGGGGGTGTTTTCCTACGAGCAGTACTTC. Translated: CSARVPLAGVFSYEQYF.

This sequence joins TRBV28 and TRBJ2-7; D gene unclear. Germline-derived CDR1 and CDR2 are MDHEN and SYDVKM. This CDR3 comprises 15 residues. The V and J ends lost 5 bases and 3 bases respectively, with 17 bases between them. The CDR3 is CASSGSGWASYEQYF. CDR3 in DNA: TGTGCCAGCAGTGGTTCGGGTTGGGCGAGCTACGAGCAGTACTTC.

This chain connects TRBV6-6 to TRBJ1-6, with no clear D. V dropped 5 bases and J dropped 8 bases, with 16 bases sitting between them. Germline assignment: CDR1 MNHNY and CDR2 SVGAGI (reference sequence). The CDR3 contains 15 residues. The CDR3 nucleotides are TGTGCCAGCAGTCACTATCGAGGCTCTGATTCACCCCTCCACTTT. Encoded protein: CASSHYRGSDSPLHF.

The rearrangement joins TRBV11-2 to TRBJ2-7, with 7 bases aligning to TRBD1. Trimming removed 5 bases from V and 2 bases from J; junction bases left unmatched: 12. CDR1 is SGHAT, CDR2 FQNNGV, per germline. The CDR3 loop spans 16 amino acids. CDR3 protein: CASSRLQGRGPYEQYF. The CDR3 nucleotides read TGTGCCAGCAGCCGCTTACAGGGGCGCGGCCCCTACGAGCAGTACTTC.

There are a few counts of this clonotype. The chain links TRBV12-3 or TRBV12-4 to TRBJ1-6; 7 bases line up with TRBD1. Trimming removed 6 bases from V and 2 bases from J; junction bases left unmatched: 10. This CDR3 region has 17 residues. The chain's CDR3 is CASRSSHRGPYNSPLHF. The CDR3 nucleotides are TGTGCCAGCAGATCTTCCCACAGGGGCCCCTATAATTCACCCCTCCACTTT.

This chain uses TRBV7-2 with TRBJ2-3; TRBD2 aligns across 8 bases. The ends lost 5 bases at V and 1 base at J; junction bases unmatched: 5. The CDR3 runs to 15 residues. CDR1 and CDR2 (germline): SGHTA, FQGNSA. In DNA, the CDR3 is TGTGCCAGCAGCATGCCGACTAGCGGCACAGATACGCAGTATTTT. This sequence encodes CASSMPTSGTDTQYF.

The CDR3 DNA reads as TGTGCCAGCAGCGTAGGGCGGGATGAGCAGTTCTTC. Translated, it gives CASSVGRDEQFF. This rearrangement joins TRBV9 to TRBJ2-1; a weak D match, TRBD2 (5 bases). CDR1 is SGDLS, CDR2 YYNGEE, per germline. V was trimmed by 0 bases and J by 8 bases, leaving 6 bases between them. This CDR3 has 12 amino acids. The full variable domain, in which reference TRBV9 and TRBJ2-1 provide the parts outside the CDR3, is DSGVTQTPKHLITATGQRVTLRCSPRSGDLSVYWYQQSLDQGLQFLIQYYNGEERAKGNILERFSAQQFPDLHSELNLSSLELGDSALYFCASSVGRDEQFFGPGTRLTVL.